This T cell receptor beta chain was captured by sequencing in a study of shared clonotypes between healthy human individuals. About this clone itself: Its matching antigen is unknown.

Germline CDR1 LGHNA, CDR2 YSLEER. The ends were cut back, 0 bases at V and 4 bases at J, with 12 bases in the middle. CDR3 size: 16 residues. Each subset's genomic DNA was shared equally among a number of immunoSEQ plates. Replicate sorted-subset PCRs were loaded with approximately 190 ng DNA, 30,000 or so T cell genomes. Sequencing used immunoSEQ multiplex PCR; TCRdb keeps in-frame clones, though not all of them. The repertoire holds 2.5 million or so clones, with approximately 94% as singletons. Whole-study results and caveats: The study generally estimated greater richness for naive than memory subsets.

The source is a man between 18 and 35 years old in good health. This chain uses TRBV4-3 with TRBJ2-2, with D tentatively TRBD1 or TRBD2 (5 bases each). The material sequenced was naive CD4+ T cells sorted from blood. The subset here: CD45RA+ positively selected. This CDR3 is CASSQDRGTFTGELFF. In DNA, the CDR3 is TGCGCCAGCAGCCAAGACCGAGGGACCTTCACCGGGGAGCTGTTTTTT.